There are many counts of the clone carrying this T cell receptor (beta chain). This sample was included in a study of CD8 T cells in ankylosing spondylitis. One entry per CDR3 protein, called by TCRdb with MiXCR from the 5' RACE reads. The sample records around 120,000 distinct CDR3 sequences, around 15% being singletons. The specimen was blood, either unsorted or a sorted T cell fraction (not recorded which). The receptor's source is a female donor with ankylosing spondylitis or in good health (not recorded which).

This CDR3 is CSAYQETQYF. CDR3 nucleotide sequence: TGCAGTGCTTACCAAGAGACCCAGTACTTC. The chain carries TRBV20-1 and TRBJ2-5; D gene uncertain. In germline, CDR1 is DFQATT, CDR2 SNEGSKA (reference sequence). Trimming stripped 5 bases from V and 0 bases from J, with 1 base between. The CDR3 sequence is 10 residues long.